Listed here is a single T cell receptor (beta chain). These data are taken from a study of blood T cell repertoires in COVID-19. Original analysis: It was from reference gene primer amplification that nucleated cell counts were estimated. Method: immunoSEQ multiplex PCR; TCRdb's copy keeps in-frame clones and lacks some. V and J calls and clone size are copied from that table; D and trimming were computed from the DNA. Of about 320,000 clones listed, roughly 90% are singletons. The receptor's source is a man in his sixties who had recovered from COVID-19. Sample: PBMCs or T cells enriched from blood (not recorded which).

Here the CDR3 DNA reads TGCGCCAGCAGCTTGTCTCGCGGGAGGGCCAGGGGGGAGCAGTTCTTC. Its protein is CASSLSRGRARGEQFF. The chain combines TRBV5-1 with TRBJ2-1; 9 bases are a match to TRBD2. Germline V CDR1 and CDR2: SGHRS, YFSETQ. After removal of 1 base from V and 10 bases from J, the junction contained 12 bases not matched to a gene. The CDR3 has 16 amino acids.